This is a list of T cell receptor beta chains from one sample in a study of shared clonotypes between healthy human individuals. Measured with immunoSEQ multiplex PCR; TCRdb has only the in-frame clones, and not every one. This table holds 2,500,000 or so clones, over 85% found once. The source material was naive CD4+ T cells from PBMCs. Source of these receptors: a man younger than 35 in good health. Some clones in this sample may be carry-over from other donors' samples. Each CDR3 is given with its conserved first and last residue. The order of the fields is D gene, clone size, J gene, V gene, CDR3 DNA, CDR3 protein. The D gene is left open where the match is weak. Some rows mark clone size as missing; the rest say once, few, many or name a class of expanded clone.

D gene: NA
clone size: few
J gene: TRBJ1-5
V gene: TRBV19
CDR3 DNA: TGTGCCAGTAGTAGCAGGGCCGATCAGCCCCAGCATTTT
CDR3 protein: CASSSRADQPQHF

D gene: NA
clone size: NA
J gene: TRBJ2-3
V gene: TRBV7-6
CDR3 DNA: TGTGCCAGCAGCCCGGGTAGCCGTACGCAGTATTTT
CDR3 protein: CASSPGSRTQYF

D gene: NA
clone size: NA
J gene: TRBJ2-2
V gene: TRBV4-2
CDR3 DNA: TGTGCCAGCAGCCGCCTGGAGGGAGCAAACACCGGGGAGCTGTTTTTT
CDR3 protein: CASSRLEGANTGELFF

D gene: NA
clone size: NA
J gene: TRBJ2-1
V gene: TRBV10-3
CDR3 DNA: TGTGCCATCAGTGAAGGTGGGGATGAGCAGTTCTTC
CDR3 protein: CAISEGGDEQFF

D gene: NA
clone size: NA
J gene: TRBJ2-7
V gene: TRBV7-2
CDR3 DNA: TGTGCCAGCAGCTTAATGTGGGACTCCTACGAGCAGTACTTC
CDR3 protein: CASSLMWDSYEQYF

D gene: NA
clone size: NA
J gene: TRBJ2-4
V gene: TRBV7-8
CDR3 DNA: TGTGCCAGCAGCCCTCGGGGCAGGGATGCGGGAAACATTCAGTACTTC
CDR3 protein: CASSPRGRDAGNIQYF

D gene: TRBD1
clone size: NA
J gene: TRBJ1-1
V gene: TRBV10-3
CDR3 DNA: TGTGCCATCAGTGGAGGACAGGGGGCGCGGAACACTGAAGCTTTCTTT
CDR3 protein: CAISGGQGARNTEAFF

D gene: NA
clone size: NA
J gene: TRBJ2-1
V gene: TRBV5-4
CDR3 DNA: TGTGCCAGCAGCTTGGGACCAGGTGAGCAGTTCTTC
CDR3 protein: CASSLGPGEQFF

D gene: NA
clone size: NA
J gene: TRBJ2-1
V gene: TRBV7-2
CDR3 DNA: TGTGCCAGCAGCTTAGCGATGGGAATCTACAATGAGCAGTTCTTC
CDR3 protein: CASSLAMGIYNEQFF

D gene: NA
clone size: once
J gene: TRBJ2-1
V gene: TRBV9
CDR3 DNA: TGTGCCAGCAGCTCCTCCCCGCCGGGGGAGCAGTTCTTC
CDR3 protein: CASSSSPPGEQFF

D gene: TRBD1
clone size: NA
J gene: TRBJ1-2
V gene: TRBV19
CDR3 DNA: TGTGCCAGTAGTATCAGCCCTACAGGGGGGAGTGGCTACACCTTC
CDR3 protein: CASSISPTGGSGYTF

D gene: TRBD1
clone size: NA
J gene: TRBJ2-5
V gene: TRBV5-1
CDR3 DNA: TGCGCCAGCAGCTTGAGGGGGCGCAGGGAGACCCAGTACTTC
CDR3 protein: CASSLRGRRETQYF

D gene: TRBD1
clone size: NA
J gene: TRBJ2-3
V gene: TRBV28
CDR3 DNA: TGTGCCAGCAGTTCAGGACAGGGGGGAGATACGCAGTATTTT
CDR3 protein: CASSSGQGGDTQYF

D gene: TRBD2
clone size: NA
J gene: TRBJ2-3
V gene: TRBV11-2
CDR3 DNA: TGTGCCAGCAGCTCCTACACCGGGACTAGCGGAGATACGCAGTATTTT
CDR3 protein: CASSSYTGTSGDTQYF

D gene: NA
clone size: NA
J gene: TRBJ2-7
V gene: TRBV2
CDR3 DNA: TGTGCCAGCAGTGATGGCTCGCCCTACGAGCAGTACTTC
CDR3 protein: CASSDGSPYEQYF

D gene: TRBD2
clone size: NA
J gene: TRBJ2-5
V gene: TRBV7-3
CDR3 DNA: TGTGCCAGCAGCCTGGGGACTAGCGGGAGGGAAGGAGAGACCCAGTACTTC
CDR3 protein: CASSLGTSGREGETQYF

D gene: NA
clone size: NA
J gene: TRBJ2-1
V gene: TRBV5-1
CDR3 DNA: TGCGCCAGCAGCAAAGGGGCCTACAATGAGCAGTTCTTC
CDR3 protein: CASSKGAYNEQFF

D gene: NA
clone size: NA
J gene: TRBJ1-1
V gene: TRBV18
CDR3 DNA: TGTGCCAGCTCACCACCGTCTCAGGGGCCCGTCACTGAAGCTTTCTTT
CDR3 protein: CASSPPSQGPVTEAFF

D gene: TRBD2
clone size: NA
J gene: TRBJ2-1
V gene: TRBV7-3
CDR3 DNA: TGTGCCAGCAGCTTACTAGCGGGGCGTCGGAATGAGCAGTTCTTC
CDR3 protein: CASSLLAGRRNEQFF

D gene: TRBD1
clone size: NA
J gene: TRBJ2-1
V gene: TRBV30
CDR3 DNA: TGTGCCTGGACCCAGGACAGGTTAGGCAATGAGCAGTTCTTC
CDR3 protein: CAWTQDRLGNEQFF

D gene: NA
clone size: NA
J gene: TRBJ2-3
V gene: TRBV2
CDR3 DNA: TGTGCCAGCAGCTATGGACCAGGCGGGGATACGCAGTATTTT
CDR3 protein: CASSYGPGGDTQYF

D gene: NA
clone size: NA
J gene: TRBJ1-5
V gene: TRBV7-2
CDR3 DNA: TGTGCCAGCAGCCTCAGGGGATCCGTTAATCAGCCCCAGCATTTT
CDR3 protein: CASSLRGSVNQPQHF

D gene: NA
clone size: once
J gene: TRBJ1-3
V gene: TRBV18
CDR3 DNA: TGTGCCAGCTCACCAGTTTCTGGAAACACCATATATTTT
CDR3 protein: CASSPVSGNTIYF

D gene: NA
clone size: NA
J gene: TRBJ2-7
V gene: TRBV7-8
CDR3 DNA: TGTGCCAGCAGCTTACCAAGGCTAGACCTCTCCTACGAGCAGTACTTC
CDR3 protein: CASSLPRLDLSYEQYF

D gene: NA
clone size: NA
J gene: TRBJ2-5
V gene: TRBV7-9
CDR3 DNA: TGTGCCAGCAGCCTTGGACCGAGCAGAGAGACCCAGTACTTC
CDR3 protein: CASSLGPSRETQYF

D gene: NA
clone size: NA
J gene: TRBJ2-7
V gene: TRBV11-2
CDR3 DNA: TGTGCCAGCAGCTTAGATGCCTTCGAGCAGTACTTC
CDR3 protein: CASSLDAFEQYF

D gene: NA
clone size: NA
J gene: TRBJ1-1
V gene: TRBV5-1
CDR3 DNA: TGCGCCAGCAGCTTGGCCAGCAGAAACACTGAAGCTTTCTTT
CDR3 protein: CASSLASRNTEAFF

D gene: NA
clone size: NA
J gene: TRBJ2-1
V gene: TRBV2
CDR3 DNA: TGTGCCAGCAGTGAGGGCGGGAGGACAGGCAATGAGCAGTTCTTC
CDR3 protein: CASSEGGRTGNEQFF

D gene: NA
clone size: NA
J gene: TRBJ1-2
V gene: TRBV28
CDR3 DNA: TGTGCCAGCAGTTTAGTGGGGGCGGGCGGCTACACCTTC
CDR3 protein: CASSLVGAGGYTF

D gene: NA
clone size: NA
J gene: TRBJ2-4
V gene: TRBV2
CDR3 DNA: TGTGCCAGCAGTGAAGGGTCAGGCGGTCAGTACTTC
CDR3 protein: CASSEGSGGQYF

D gene: NA
clone size: NA
J gene: TRBJ1-4
V gene: TRBV7-2
CDR3 DNA: TGTGCCAGCAGCTTAGTCTCCGGGGGAGAAAAACTGTTTTTT
CDR3 protein: CASSLVSGGEKLFF

D gene: NA
clone size: once
J gene: TRBJ2-3
V gene: TRBV27
CDR3 DNA: TGTGCCAGCAGCCCTAAGCAACGGAGTACAGATACGCAGTATTTT
CDR3 protein: CASSPKQRSTDTQYF

D gene: TRBD1
clone size: once
J gene: TRBJ2-1
V gene: TRBV5-1
CDR3 DNA: TGCGCCAGCAGCTCGGGACAGGGGATAAGCTCCTACAATGAGCAGTTCTTC
CDR3 protein: CASSSGQGISSYNEQFF

D gene: NA
clone size: NA
J gene: TRBJ1-4
V gene: TRBV5-4
CDR3 DNA: TGTGCCAGCAGCTTAGGGGGGGTCGGGGAAAAACTGTTTTTT
CDR3 protein: CASSLGGVGEKLFF

D gene: TRBD1
clone size: NA
J gene: TRBJ1-1
V gene: TRBV5-1
CDR3 DNA: TGCGCCAGCAGCTTTAAGGGACAGGTGGGAAGGGCCACTGAAGCTTTCTTT
CDR3 protein: CASSFKGQVGRATEAFF

D gene: NA
clone size: NA
J gene: TRBJ2-3
V gene: TRBV2
CDR3 DNA: TGTGCCAGCAGTGCCAGACCCTCGTCGGATACGCAGTATTTT
CDR3 protein: CASSARPSSDTQYF

D gene: TRBD1
clone size: NA
J gene: TRBJ1-1
V gene: TRBV7-3
CDR3 DNA: TGTGCCAGCAGCCCAAGGACAGGGGTGGACACTGAAGCTTTCTTT
CDR3 protein: CASSPRTGVDTEAFF

D gene: NA
clone size: NA
J gene: TRBJ1-3
V gene: TRBV18
CDR3 DNA: TGTGCCAGCTCAGGGGCTCCCTCTGGAAACACCATATATTTT
CDR3 protein: CASSGAPSGNTIYF

D gene: TRBD1
clone size: NA
J gene: TRBJ2-7
V gene: TRBV6-1
CDR3 DNA: TGTGCCAGCAGTGAAGCCGGGACAGGGGGGTCTACCGGGCAGTACTTC
CDR3 protein: CASSEAGTGGSTGQYF

D gene: NA
clone size: NA
J gene: TRBJ2-3
V gene: TRBV7-2
CDR3 DNA: TGTGCCAGCAGCTCGGATAGGTTAAGGAGCACAGATACGCAGTATTTT
CDR3 protein: CASSSDRLRSTDTQYF

D gene: TRBD1
clone size: NA
J gene: TRBJ2-1
V gene: TRBV7-2
CDR3 DNA: TGTGCCAGCAGGGCAGGGGGAGCCTACAATGAGCAGTTCTTC
CDR3 protein: CASRAGGAYNEQFF

D gene: NA
clone size: once
J gene: TRBJ2-3
V gene: TRBV6-1
CDR3 DNA: TGTGCCAGCAGTGCATTTCAGGCGAGCACAGATACGCAGTATTTT
CDR3 protein: CASSAFQASTDTQYF